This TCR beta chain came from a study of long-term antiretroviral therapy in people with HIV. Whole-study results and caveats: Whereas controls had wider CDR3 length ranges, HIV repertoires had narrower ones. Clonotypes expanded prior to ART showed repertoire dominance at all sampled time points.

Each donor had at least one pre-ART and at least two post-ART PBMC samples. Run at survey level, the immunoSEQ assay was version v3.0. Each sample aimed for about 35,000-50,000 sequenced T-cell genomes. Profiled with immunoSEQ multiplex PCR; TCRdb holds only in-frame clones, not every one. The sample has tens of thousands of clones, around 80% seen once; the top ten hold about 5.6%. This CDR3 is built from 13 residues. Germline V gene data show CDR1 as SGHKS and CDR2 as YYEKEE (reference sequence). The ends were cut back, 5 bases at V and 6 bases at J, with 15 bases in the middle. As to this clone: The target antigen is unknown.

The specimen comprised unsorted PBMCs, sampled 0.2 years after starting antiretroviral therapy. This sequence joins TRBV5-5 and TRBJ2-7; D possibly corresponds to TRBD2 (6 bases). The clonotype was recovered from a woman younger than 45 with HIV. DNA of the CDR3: TGTGCCAGCAGTAAGGTAGCCGGGGGCGAGCAGTACGTC. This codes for CASSKVAGGEQYV.